Below, 13 T cell receptor beta chains from the same sample are listed, as sequenced in a study of blood T cell repertoires in COVID-19. The data were produced by immunoSEQ multiplex PCR, yet TCRdb's version contains in-frame clones alone and is incomplete. This sample has more than 250,000 clones, with about 85% found just once. Sequenced: PBMCs or T cells enriched from blood (not recorded which). These receptors were taken from a woman in her twenties or thirties who had recovered from COVID-19.

This rearrangement joins TRBV19 to TRBJ1-4; 7 bases agree with TRBD1. V shed 1 base, J shed 6 bases, and the junction held 8 bases outside the gene matches. Looked up from germline, CDR1 is LNHDA and CDR2 is SQIVND (reference sequence). CDR3 length: 16 amino acids. CDR3 sequence reads: CASSIGRTGMDEKLFF. The CDR3 DNA follows: TGTGCCAGTAGTATAGGACGGACAGGAATGGATGAAAAACTGTTTTTT.

On this clone itself: Other DNA sequences of this sample code for an identical CDR3. The V call is TRBV18, the J call TRBJ2-7; D is undetermined. CDR3 length: 13 amino acids. CDR1 and CDR2 from the germline V gene are KGHSH and LQKENI. V was cut by 0 bases and J by 0 bases, with 3 bases left in between. CDR3 amino acids: CASSPPSSYEQYF. Written as DNA, the CDR3 is TGTGCCAGCTCACCACCCAGCTCCTACGAGCAGTACTTC.

The chain links TRBV5-3 to TRBJ1-2; no definite D call. TRBV5-3 is an open reading frame, and its role is uncertain. The CDR3 has 12 amino acids. Trimming removed 4 bases from V and 7 bases from J, with 11 bases in between. The CDR3 here is CARSTFPPGYTF. The CDR3 coding sequence is TGTGCCAGAAGCACATTCCCACCTGGCTACACCTTC.

This clone was observed once. The rearrangement joins TRBV19 to TRBJ1-5; tentatively, D is TRBD1 (5 bases). Looked up from germline, CDR1 is LNHDA and CDR2 is SQIVND (reference sequence). The CDR3 sequence is 12 residues long. V shed 5 bases and J shed 6 bases, with 8 bases lying between them. CDR3 nucleotides: TGTGCCAGTAGTGCAGGGCTTCAGCCCCAGCATTTT. Amino acid sequence: CASSAGLQPQHF.

This sequence joins TRBV27 and TRBJ1-2; TRBD1 might be the D (6 bases). Germline V CDR1 and CDR2: MNHEY, SMNVEV (reference sequence). The CDR3 extends over 16 amino acids. V gave up 5 bases and J gave up 4 bases, with 20 bases separating them. DNA of the CDR3: TGTGCCAGCAGTCGAAGGCAGGGGCTAACCTTCTATGGCTACACCTTC. It translates to CASSRRQGLTFYGYTF.

The chain carries TRBV7-9 and TRBJ1-3; 9 positions match TRBD1. V shed 2 bases and J 4 bases; nucleotides not matched to a gene: 6. The CDR3 runs to 16 residues. Germline V gene data show CDR1 as SEHNR and CDR2 as FQNEAQ (reference sequence). CDR3: CASSLFGQGSGNTIYF. The DNA for the CDR3 is TGTGCCAGCAGCTTATTCGGACAGGGGTCAGGAAACACCATATATTTT.

V gene TRBV9 combines with J gene TRBJ1-3, with 7 nucleotides matching TRBD1. Looked up from germline, CDR1 is SGDLS and CDR2 is YYNGEE. The CDR3 covers 18 residues. Trimming at V came to 3 bases and at J to 0 bases, leaving 12 bases not matched to a gene. CDR3 DNA: TGTGCCAGCAGCGAGGGGGTGACAGGGCCCCTCTCTGGAAACACCATATATTTT. Translating gives CASSEGVTGPLSGNTIYF.

The chain is built from TRBV28 and TRBJ1-2; D may be TRBD1 (6 bases). Germline V gene sequence: CDR1 MDHEN, CDR2 SYDVKM. CDR3 size: 11 residues. V lost 5 bases, J lost 7 bases, and 8 bases lay in between. CDR3 in DNA: TGTGCCAGCAGTCAGGGGTTTGGCTACACCTTC. As protein: CASSQGFGYTF.

This clone occurred once. The rearrangement uses TRBV11-1 and TRBJ2-2, with TRBD1 matching over 8 bases. Per the germline V gene, CDR1 is SGHAT and CDR2 is FQDESV (reference sequence). This CDR3 comprises 16 residues. Unmatched junction bases numbered 12, after V lost 5 bases and J lost 7 bases. The CDR3: CASSRSADRVIGELFF. CDR3 DNA sequence: TGTGCCAGCAGCAGGAGCGCGGACAGGGTGATCGGGGAGCTGTTTTTT.

The chain uses TRBV11-2 and TRBJ2-1; possibly TRBD1 for D (7 bases). Looked up from germline, CDR1 is SGHAT and CDR2 is FQNNGV. This CDR3 contains 14 residues. V dropped 4 bases and J dropped 7 bases, with 14 bases sitting between them. CDR3 amino acids: CASSSPRGANEQFF. The CDR3 coding sequence is TGTGCCAGCAGCTCTCCCAGGGGGGCAAATGAGCAGTTCTTC.

The chain is built from TRBV7-2 and TRBJ1-1, with TRBD1 as a possible D gene (5 bases). V lost 0 bases to trimming and J lost 0 bases, with 8 bases between them. The CDR3 consists of 15 residues. The germline CDR1 and CDR2 sequences are SGHTA and FQGNSA. CDR3 region: CASSLADRLNTEAFF. As DNA, the CDR3 is TGTGCCAGCAGCTTAGCCGACAGACTGAACACTGAAGCTTTCTTT.

The V gene is TRBV30, the J gene TRBJ1-4; unclear D gene. V lost 0 bases and J 4 bases, leaving 6 bases between the germline ends. In germline, CDR1 is GTSNPN, CDR2 SVGIG (reference sequence). The CDR3 contains 13 residues. For the CDR3, the DNA is TGTGCCTGGAGTGTATCCCTTAATGAAAAACTGTTTTTT. This encodes CAWSVSLNEKLFF.

The chain is built from TRBV28 and TRBJ2-7, with TRBD1 matching 10 bases. Germline V gives CDR1 MDHEN, CDR2 SYDVKM. This CDR3 has 18 residues. The J segment lost 3 bases and the V segment lost 5 bases, leaving 16 bases of the junction unmatched. The chain's CDR3 is CASSPIPGGQGYLYEQYF. In DNA, the CDR3 is TGTGCCAGCAGTCCGATCCCGGGGGGACAGGGGTATCTCTACGAGCAGTACTTC.